The 19 T cell receptor beta chains below were found in one sample sequenced in a study of cytomegalovirus exposure and HLA in healthy donors (dated by TCRdb to about 2017). The library was obtained by the immunoSEQ multiplex PCR assay. The multiplex PCR relied on a mix of 60 forward primers for TCR Vbeta segments and 13 reverse primers for TCR Jbeta segments. The table comes from immuneACCESS by way of TCRdb, which keeps in-frame sequences with V and J called. Part of the clones is missing from these tables; in studies checked, under half for an unresolved V gene and the rest for unknown reasons. Recorded for this sample are 95,000 to 150,000 clones; 66% of them occurred a single time. The ten largest clones capture more than 1.5% of the sample. Material for sequencing was PBMCs. The receptors were sampled from a man younger than 35 in good health and CMV-seronegative.

V usage is TRBV29-1 and J usage is TRBJ1-1, with D possibly TRBD1 on 6 matching bases. Germline CDR1 reads SQVTM; CDR2 reads ANQGSEA. The CDR3 is 15 residues long. V lost 4 bases and J lost 4, with 19 bases in between. The CDR3: CSVGLRDTHITEAFF. CDR3 DNA: TGCAGCGTTGGGTTGAGGGACACCCATATCACTGAAGCTTTCTTT.

With respect to this clone: The sample carries other DNA sequences with the same CDR3. The gene calls are TRBV7-2 and TRBJ2-3, with 11 bases aligning to TRBD1. The CDR3 length is 15 residues. The germline V gene has CDR1 SGHTA and CDR2 FQGNSA. J lost 1 base, V lost 5 bases, and 2 bases had no gene match. CDR3 sequence reads: CASSPDRGRTDTQYF. In DNA form, the CDR3 reads TGTGCCAGCAGCCCGGACAGGGGGCGCACAGATACGCAGTATTTT.

The V gene is TRBV27, the J gene TRBJ1-5; D uncertain. The CDR3 has 16 residues. Trimming took 5 bases from V and 10 from J, leaving 24 bases between them. Germline V lookup: CDR1 MNHEY, CDR2 SMNVEV (reference sequence). CDR3 sequence: CASSPLSRGGGIPQHF. The CDR3 DNA follows: TGTGCCAGCAGTCCACTTAGTCGGGGAGGCGGTATCCCCCAGCATTTT.

This clone has only a few counts. The chain is built from TRBV2 and TRBJ2-4; 7 bases are a match to TRBD1. The CDR3 extends over 15 amino acids. Germline-derived CDR1 and CDR2 are SNHLY and FYNNEI. V was pared by 2 bases and J by 3 bases, with 4 bases of the junction left unmatched. The CDR3, as DNA: TGTGCCAGCAGTGAAAAGGGGGCCGGCAAAAACATTCAGTACTTC. Amino acids: CASSEKGAGKNIQYF.

This clone appeared once. CDR3 DNA: TGCGCCAGCTCTAAGGCGGTTGAGCAGTTCTTC. This codes for CASSKAVEQFF. This chain uses TRBV5-1 with TRBJ2-1; D not resolved. Germline V gene data show CDR1 as SGHRS and CDR2 as YFSETQ. Trimming took 7 bases from V and 9 from J, leaving 11 bases between them. The CDR3 runs 11 residues.

The rearrangement uses TRBV18 and TRBJ1-2, with 12 bases that match TRBD1. This CDR3 has 16 residues. With 3 bases clipped from V and 4 bases from J, the junction kept 6 bases outside the gene matches. Germline loops: CDR1 KGHSH, CDR2 LQKENI. DNA for the CDR3: TGTGCCAGCTCACCGGGACAGGGGGCGCCTGGCTATGGCTACACCTTC. Translated: CASSPGQGAPGYGYTF.

V usage is TRBV19 and J usage is TRBJ1-1, with D maybe TRBD1 (5 bases). CDR3 length: 14 residues. With 4 bases removed from V and 0 bases from J, the gap between germline ends came to 9 bases. Germline V gene data show CDR1 as LNHDA and CDR2 as SQIVND (reference sequence). CDR3 nucleotide sequence: TGTGCCAGTAGTACGACAGTACTGAACACTGAAGCTTTCTTT. It codes for CASSTTVLNTEAFF. The full variable domain, completed using reference TRBV19 and TRBJ1-1, is DGGITQSPKYLFRKEGQNVTLSCEQNLNHDAMYWYRQDPGQGLRLIYYSQIVNDFQKGDIAEGYSVSREKKESFPLTVTSAQKNPTAFYLCASSTTVLNTEAFFGQGTRLTVV.

The chain uses TRBV6-1 and TRBJ1-1, with D unresolved. This CDR3 comprises 16 residues. Germline loops: CDR1 MNHNS, CDR2 SASEGT. Trimming stripped 2 bases from V and 5 bases from J, with 18 bases between. CDR3 in DNA: TGTGCCAGCAGTGAATCCCTGGATGCGGGAGGGACTGAAGCTTTCTTT. Encoded protein: CASSESLDAGGTEAFF.

The chain combines TRBV2 with TRBJ2-1, with D unresolved. The CDR3 covers 12 residues. Germline V gene sequence: CDR1 SNHLY, CDR2 FYNNEI. The V end lost 3 bases, the J end lost 4 bases, and 4 bases lay between the germline ends. For the CDR3, the DNA is TGTGCCAGCAGTGACATTTACAATGAGCAGTTCTTC. Residues: CASSDIYNEQFF.

The rearrangement joins TRBV30 to TRBJ1-1, with D tentatively TRBD1 (5 bases). Trimming stripped 4 bases from V and 11 bases from J, with 11 bases between. CDR3 length: 10 residues. CDR1 and CDR2 from the germline V gene are GTSNPN and SVGIG (reference sequence). As DNA, the CDR3 is TGTGCCTGGAAGGGGCCCGGGGCTTTCTTT. Its translation is CAWKGPGAFF.

The gene calls are TRBV28 and TRBJ2-7, with unresolved D. Trimming stripped 4 bases from V and 2 bases from J, with 12 bases between. Germline values: CDR1 MDHEN, CDR2 SYDVKM. CDR3 length: 14 residues. The chain's CDR3 is CASSSRIYPYEQYF. The CDR3 DNA is TGTGCCAGCAGTTCTAGGATTTACCCCTACGAGCAGTACTTC.

This sequence joins TRBV9 and TRBJ2-2; tentative D call: TRBD2 (6 bases). V dropped 4 bases and J dropped 4 bases, with 14 bases sitting between them. Looked up from germline, CDR1 is SGDLS and CDR2 is YYNGEE. This CDR3 spans 15 amino acids. This chain's CDR3 is CASSPRGLGTGELFF. The CDR3 DNA follows: TGTGCCAGCAGCCCCCGGGGACTCGGCACCGGGGAGCTGTTTTTT.

This clone appeared a few times. This chain uses TRBV11-2 with TRBJ1-2; TRBD1 aligns across 7 bases. V lost 5 bases, J lost 5 bases, and 8 bases stayed unmatched. This CDR3 is built from 14 residues. Per germline, CDR1 SGHAT and CDR2 FQNNGV. The CDR3, as DNA: TGTGCCAGCAGCCCCAGGACAGGTCAATATGGCTACACCTTC. It is translated as CASSPRTGQYGYTF.

V usage is TRBV29-1 and J usage is TRBJ2-5; weak D call: TRBD2 (10 bases). V was shortened by 6 bases and J by 5 bases, with 19 bases between the two germline ends. Germline CDR1 and CDR2: SQVTM and ANQGSEA. The CDR3 loop spans 14 amino acids. The CDR3 here is CSVGTSGTGETQYF. CDR3 bases: TGCAGCGTCGGCACTAGCGGGACAGGGGAGACCCAGTACTTC.

The chain has TRBV25-1 and TRBJ1-2, with 10 bases identical to TRBD1. This CDR3 has 14 residues. Germline V CDR1 and CDR2: MGHDK, SYGVNS. V was clipped by 6 bases and J by 6 bases; unmatched bases: 7. The CDR3 bases are TGTGCCAGCAGGAGTATAGGGACAGGGGATGGCTACACCTTC. It yields the protein CASRSIGTGDGYTF.

The rearrangement joins TRBV25-1 to TRBJ1-6; D remains unclear. Deletions cut 4 bases from V and 0 bases from J, with 4 bases between. CDR1 and CDR2 (germline): MGHDK, SYGVNS. The CDR3 is 14 amino acids. The CDR3 reads CASSGSSYNSPLHF. DNA of the CDR3: TGTGCCAGCAGTGGCAGCTCCTATAATTCACCCCTCCACTTT.

V is TRBV7-2 and J is TRBJ1-1, with TRBD1 identical over 7 bases. In germline, CDR1 is SGHTA, CDR2 FQGNSA. V lost 9 bases to trimming and J lost 2 bases; unmatched junction nucleotides: 6. The CDR3 runs 13 residues. The CDR3 nucleotides read TGTGCCAGTCTTAGACAGGGCAACACTGAAGCTTTCTTT. This sequence encodes CASLRQGNTEAFF.

This rearrangement joins TRBV29-1 to TRBJ1-1; D not certain. Looked up from germline, CDR1 is SQVTM and CDR2 is ANQGSEA. CDR3 length equals 12 residues. V lost 0 bases to trimming and J lost 11 bases, with 13 bases between them. The DNA of the CDR3 is TGCAGCGTTGAAGATCCGTTCTCCTTGGCTTTCTTT. Translating it yields CSVEDPFSLAFF. Full variable domain (remainder filled in from reference TRBV29-1 and TRBJ1-1): SAVISQKPSRDICQRGTSLTIQCQVDSQVTMMFWYRQQPGQSLTLIATANQGSEATYESGFVIDKFPISRPNLTFSTLTVSNMSPEDSSIYLCSVEDPFSLAFFGQGTRLTVV.

The CDR3 coding sequence is TGTGCCAGCAGCTTAGGCGGGGGCGTGCCCGAAGCTTTCTTT. It translates to CASSLGGGVPEAFF. This sequence joins TRBV7-8 and TRBJ1-1, with D maybe TRBD1 (6 bases). Germline CDR1 and CDR2: SGHVS and FQNEAQ. The CDR3 is 14 residues long. Trimming left V 1 base short and J 8 bases short, with 14 bases between.